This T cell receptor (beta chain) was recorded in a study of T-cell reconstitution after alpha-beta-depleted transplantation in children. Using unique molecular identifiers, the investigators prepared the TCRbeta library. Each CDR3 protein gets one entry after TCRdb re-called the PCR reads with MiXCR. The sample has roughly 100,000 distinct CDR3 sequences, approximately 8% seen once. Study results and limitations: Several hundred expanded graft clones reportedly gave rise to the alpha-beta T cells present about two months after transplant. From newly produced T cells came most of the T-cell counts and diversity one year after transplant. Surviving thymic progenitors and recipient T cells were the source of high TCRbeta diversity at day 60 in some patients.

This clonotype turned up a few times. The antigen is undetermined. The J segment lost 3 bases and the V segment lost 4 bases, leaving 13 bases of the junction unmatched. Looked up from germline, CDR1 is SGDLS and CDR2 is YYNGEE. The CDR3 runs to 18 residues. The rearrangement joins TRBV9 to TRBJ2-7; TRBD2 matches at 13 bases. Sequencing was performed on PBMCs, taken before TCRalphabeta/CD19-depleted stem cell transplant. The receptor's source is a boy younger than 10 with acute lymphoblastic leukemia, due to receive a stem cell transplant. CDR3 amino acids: CASSSGLAGDFPDYEQYF. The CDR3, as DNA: TGTGCCAGCAGCTCCGGACTAGCGGGGGATTTCCCCGACTACGAGCAGTACTTC.